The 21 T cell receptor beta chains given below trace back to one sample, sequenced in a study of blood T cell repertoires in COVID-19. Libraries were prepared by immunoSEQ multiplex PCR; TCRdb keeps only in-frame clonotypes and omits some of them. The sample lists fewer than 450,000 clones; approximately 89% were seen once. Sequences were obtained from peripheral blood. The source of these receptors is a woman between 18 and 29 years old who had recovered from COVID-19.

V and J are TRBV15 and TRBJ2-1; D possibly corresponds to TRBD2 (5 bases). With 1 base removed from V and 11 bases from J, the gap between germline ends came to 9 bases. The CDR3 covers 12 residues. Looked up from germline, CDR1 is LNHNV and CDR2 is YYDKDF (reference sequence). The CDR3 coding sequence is TGTGCCACCAGCAGAGGGTGGGAGAAGCAGTTCTTC. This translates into CATSRGWEKQFF.

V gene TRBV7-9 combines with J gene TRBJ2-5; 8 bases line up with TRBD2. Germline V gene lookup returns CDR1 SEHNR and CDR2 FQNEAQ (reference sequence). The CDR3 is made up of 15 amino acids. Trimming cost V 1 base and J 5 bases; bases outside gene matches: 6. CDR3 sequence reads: CASSLVAGGTETQYF. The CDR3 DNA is TGTGCCAGCAGCTTAGTGGCGGGAGGAACGGAGACCCAGTACTTC. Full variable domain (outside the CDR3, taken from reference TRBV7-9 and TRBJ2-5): DTGVSQNPRHKITKRGQNVTFRCDPISEHNRLYWYRQTLGQGPEFLTYFQNEAQLEKSRLLSDRFSAERPKGSFSTLEIQRTEQGDSAMYLCASSLVAGGTETQYFGPGTRLLVL.

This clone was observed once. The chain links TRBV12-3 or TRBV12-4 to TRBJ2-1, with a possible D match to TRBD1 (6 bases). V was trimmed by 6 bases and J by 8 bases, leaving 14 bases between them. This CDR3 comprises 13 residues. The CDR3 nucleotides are TGTGCCAGCAGGAACTTAGGGGGTGATGAGCAGTTCTTC. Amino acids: CASRNLGGDEQFF.

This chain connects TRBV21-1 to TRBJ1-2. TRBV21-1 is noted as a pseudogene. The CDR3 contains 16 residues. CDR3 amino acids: CASSYSRDSDSHGYTF. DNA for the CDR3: TGTGCCAGCAGCTACAGCCGGGACTCAGACTCACATGGCTACACCTTC.

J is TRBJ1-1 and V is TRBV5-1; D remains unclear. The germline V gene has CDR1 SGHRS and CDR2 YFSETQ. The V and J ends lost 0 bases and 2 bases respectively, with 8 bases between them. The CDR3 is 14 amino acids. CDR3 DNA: TGCGCCAGCAGCTTGGTGGGAGCCAACACTGAAGCTTTCTTT. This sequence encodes CASSLVGANTEAFF.

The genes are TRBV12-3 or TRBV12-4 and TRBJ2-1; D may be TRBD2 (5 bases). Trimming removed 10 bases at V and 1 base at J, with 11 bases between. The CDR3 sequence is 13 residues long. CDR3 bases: TGTGCCATCGCGGGTCTGTCCTACAATGAGCAGTTCTTC. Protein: CAIAGLSYNEQFF.

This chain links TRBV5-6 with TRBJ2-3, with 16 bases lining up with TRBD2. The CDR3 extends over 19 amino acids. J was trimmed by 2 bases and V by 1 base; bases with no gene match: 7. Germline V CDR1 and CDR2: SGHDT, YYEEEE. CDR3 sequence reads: CASSLRGLAGGSTTDTQYF. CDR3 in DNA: TGTGCCAGCAGCTTGCGGGGACTAGCGGGAGGGTCAACCACAGATACGCAGTATTTT.

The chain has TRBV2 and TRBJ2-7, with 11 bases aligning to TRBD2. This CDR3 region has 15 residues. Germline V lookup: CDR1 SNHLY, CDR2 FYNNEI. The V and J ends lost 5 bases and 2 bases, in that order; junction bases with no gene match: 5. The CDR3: CASSKIAGGPYEQYV. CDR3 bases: TGTGCCAGCAGTAAGATAGCGGGAGGGCCCTACGAGCAGTACGTC.

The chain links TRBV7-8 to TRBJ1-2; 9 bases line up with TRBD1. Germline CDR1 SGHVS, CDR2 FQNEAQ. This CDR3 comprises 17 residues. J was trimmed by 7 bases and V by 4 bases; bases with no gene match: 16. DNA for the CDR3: TGTGCCAGCAGCTCAGTCCCGGGACAGGGCCTCCACGGTGGCTACACCTTC. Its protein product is CASSSVPGQGLHGGYTF.

CDR3 in DNA: TGTGCCAGCAGCGCCACGACTAGCGGGCACTACAATGAGCAGTTCTTC. This codes for CASSATTSGHYNEQFF. The chain carries TRBV27 and TRBJ2-1, with 10 bases lining up with TRBD2. The germline CDR1 and CDR2 sequences are MNHEY and SMNVEV (reference sequence). The V and J ends lost 6 bases and 3 bases, in that order; junction bases with no gene match: 8. This CDR3 comprises 16 residues.

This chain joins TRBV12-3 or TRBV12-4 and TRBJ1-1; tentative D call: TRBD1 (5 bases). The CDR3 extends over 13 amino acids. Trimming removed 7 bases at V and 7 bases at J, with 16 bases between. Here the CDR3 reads CASIWRGDDEAFF. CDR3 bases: TGTGCCAGCATTTGGCGGGGGGATGATGAAGCTTTCTTT.

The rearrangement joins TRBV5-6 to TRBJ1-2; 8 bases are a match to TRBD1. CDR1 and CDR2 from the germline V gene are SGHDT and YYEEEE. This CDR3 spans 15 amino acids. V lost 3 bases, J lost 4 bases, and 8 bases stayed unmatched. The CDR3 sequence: CASSSVRQGLYGYTF. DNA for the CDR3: TGTGCCAGCAGCTCCGTAAGACAGGGGCTCTATGGCTACACCTTC.

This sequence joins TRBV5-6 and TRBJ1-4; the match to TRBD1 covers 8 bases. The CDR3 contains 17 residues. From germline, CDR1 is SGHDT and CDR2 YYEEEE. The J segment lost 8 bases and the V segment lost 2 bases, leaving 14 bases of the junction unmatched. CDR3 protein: CASSFGQGSFEEEKLFF. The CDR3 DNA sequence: TGTGCCAGCAGCTTCGGACAGGGTTCATTCGAGGAAGAAAAACTGTTTTTT.

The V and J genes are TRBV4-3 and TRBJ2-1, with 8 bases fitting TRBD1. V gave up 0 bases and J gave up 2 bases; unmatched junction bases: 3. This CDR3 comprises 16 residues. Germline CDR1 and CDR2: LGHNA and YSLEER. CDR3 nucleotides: TGCGCCAGCAGCCAAGATTCAGGGGGCGCCTACAATGAGCAGTTCTTC. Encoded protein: CASSQDSGGAYNEQFF.

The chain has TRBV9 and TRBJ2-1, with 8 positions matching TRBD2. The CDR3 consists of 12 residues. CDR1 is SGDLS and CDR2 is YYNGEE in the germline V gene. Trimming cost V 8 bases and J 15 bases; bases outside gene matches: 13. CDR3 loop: CASSREAGVLFF. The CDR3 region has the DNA TGTGCCAGTTCGAGAGAAGCGGGAGTTTTGTTCTTC.

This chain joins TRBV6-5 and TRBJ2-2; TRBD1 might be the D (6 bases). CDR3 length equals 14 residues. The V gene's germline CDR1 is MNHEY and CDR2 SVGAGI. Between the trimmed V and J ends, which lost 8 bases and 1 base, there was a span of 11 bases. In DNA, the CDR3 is TGTGCCAGCGGGGAACAGGGGAACACCGGGGAGCTGTTTTTT. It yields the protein CASGEQGNTGELFF.

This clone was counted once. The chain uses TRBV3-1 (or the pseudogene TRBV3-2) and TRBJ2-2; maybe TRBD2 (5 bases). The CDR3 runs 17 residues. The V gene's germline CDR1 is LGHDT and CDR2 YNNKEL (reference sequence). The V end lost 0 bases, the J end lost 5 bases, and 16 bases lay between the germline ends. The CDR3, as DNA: TGTGCCAGCAGCCAAGAGGGGAGCGGAGATGGGACCGGGGAGCTGTTTTTT. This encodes CASSQEGSGDGTGELFF.

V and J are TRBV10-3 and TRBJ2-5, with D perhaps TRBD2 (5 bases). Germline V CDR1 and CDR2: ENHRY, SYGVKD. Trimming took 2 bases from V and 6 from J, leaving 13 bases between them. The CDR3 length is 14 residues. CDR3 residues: CAISEMASSQTQYF. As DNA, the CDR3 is TGTGCCATCAGTGAGATGGCTAGCTCTCAGACCCAGTACTTC.

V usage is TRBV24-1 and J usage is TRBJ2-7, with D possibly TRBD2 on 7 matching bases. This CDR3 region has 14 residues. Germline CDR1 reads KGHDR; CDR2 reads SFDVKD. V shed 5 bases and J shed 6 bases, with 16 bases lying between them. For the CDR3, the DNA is TGTGCCACCAGTGTGGGGGGGCGCATCTGCGAGCAGTACGTC. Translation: CATSVGGRICEQYV.

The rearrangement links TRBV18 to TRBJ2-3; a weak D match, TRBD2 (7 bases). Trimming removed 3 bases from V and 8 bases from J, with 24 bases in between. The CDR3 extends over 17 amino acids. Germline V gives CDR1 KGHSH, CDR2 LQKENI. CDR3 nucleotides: TGTGCCAGCTCACCCGATTTTGAGGGGGGGCACAGATTTACGCAGTATTTT. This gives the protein CASSPDFEGGHRFTQYF. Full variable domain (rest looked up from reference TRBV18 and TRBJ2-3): NAGVMQNPRHLVRRRGQEARLRCSPMKGHSHVYWYRQLPEEGLKFMVYLQKENIIDESGMPKERFSAEFPKEGPSILRIQQVVRGDSAAYFCASSPDFEGGHRFTQYFGPGTRLTVL.

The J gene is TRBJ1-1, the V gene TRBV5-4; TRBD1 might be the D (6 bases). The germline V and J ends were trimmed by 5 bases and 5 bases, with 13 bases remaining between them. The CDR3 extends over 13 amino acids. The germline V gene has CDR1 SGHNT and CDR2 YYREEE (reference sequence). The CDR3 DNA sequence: TGTGCCAGCAGGACAGGAGGAAGGACTGAAGCTTTCTTT. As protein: CASRTGGRTEAFF.